Below are 24 T cell receptor beta chains sequenced from a single sample in a study of regulatory T cells in long-lasting Graves disease. HTBI primers from iRepertoire and Arm-PCR of CDR3 regions yielded the TCR beta libraries. TCRdb ran MiXCR on the multiplex PCR reads and lists one entry per CDR3 protein. Here the sample spans fewer than 400,000 distinct CDR3 sequences, about a fifth being singletons. Regarding time point: persistent/refractory GD, antithyroid drugs over 5 years with positive TRAb. Researchers made the TCR library from RNA that was extracted from PBMCs. Sample: peripheral blood mononuclear cells (PBMCs), taken when the disease was refractory, from a patient treated with antithyroid drugs. These receptor sequences come from a female donor with Graves disease.

As to this clonotype: Possible read error: a much larger clone is one base away. The genes are TRBV6-2 or TRBV6-3 and TRBJ2-5, with no clear D. The CDR3 totals 11 residues. With 7 bases removed from V and 5 bases from J, the gap between germline ends came to 8 bases. Looked up from germline, CDR1 is MNHEY and CDR2 is SVGEGT. In DNA, the CDR3 is TGTGCCAGCACCAACGGGGAGACCCAGTACTTC. As protein: CASTNGETQYF.

In this sample, this clonotype turned up a few times. The chain is built from TRBV4-1 and TRBJ2-1; no firm D call. V lost 5 bases, J lost 7 bases, and 18 bases lay in between. CDR1 is MGHRA and CDR2 is YSYEKL in the germline V gene. The CDR3 totals 15 residues. The CDR3 is CASSAHPPAANEQFF. For the CDR3, the DNA is TGCGCCAGCAGCGCACACCCCCCGGCAGCGAATGAGCAGTTCTTC.

Comments on this clonotype: Given a much more abundant clone one base away, this may be a read error. V is TRBV6-1 and J is TRBJ1-6; 7 bases are a match to TRBD1. The ends lost 8 bases at V and 11 bases at J; junction bases unmatched: 12. Germline V gene data show CDR1 as MNHNS and CDR2 as SASEGT. This CDR3 comprises 14 residues. CDR3 sequence (DNA): TGTGCCAGCGGCCAGACAGGGAGGAATCCACCCCTCCACTTT. Amino acids: CASGQTGRNPPLHF.

This clonotype was seen many times. The chain recombines TRBV12-3 or TRBV12-4 with TRBJ2-5, with D possibly matching TRBD1 (5 bases). The CDR3 consists of 13 residues. V gave up 6 bases and J gave up 5 bases, with 13 bases separating them. The CDR3 here is CASRKQKGETQYF. Written as DNA, the CDR3 is TGTGCCAGCAGAAAGCAAAAGGGGGAGACCCAGTACTTC.

This clonotype was counted between two and nine times. The chain couples TRBV3-1 to TRBJ2-7; TRBD2 matches 8 bases. The CDR3 sequence is 14 residues long. Germline V gene lookup returns CDR1 LGHDT and CDR2 YNNKEL (reference sequence). Germline trimming cut 1 base from V and 4 bases from J; bases unmatched to any gene: 3. CDR3 amino acids: CASSQAGGTYEQYF. CDR3 coding DNA: TGTGCCAGCAGCCAAGCGGGGGGGACGTACGAGCAGTACTTC.

The V call is TRBV2, the J call TRBJ1-4, with 7 bases identical to TRBD1. This CDR3 has 16 residues. The V gene's germline CDR1 is SNHLY and CDR2 FYNNEI. With V trimmed by 8 bases and J by 8 bases, 17 bases remained unmatched. The CDR3 spells CASGEGTAPFLEKLFF. CDR3 sequence (DNA): TGTGCCAGCGGGGAGGGGACAGCCCCATTTTTGGAAAAACTGTTTTTT.

In its sample, this clonotype was seen a few times. CDR3 amino acids: CASSSPRGVGGELFF. CDR3 coding DNA: TGTGCCAGCAGTTCTCCCAGAGGGGTTGGCGGGGAGCTGTTTTTT. The chain couples TRBV12-3 or TRBV12-4 to TRBJ2-2; D possibly uses TRBD1 or TRBD2 (5 bases each). This CDR3 region has 15 residues. V shed 4 bases and J shed 7 bases, with 16 bases lying between them.

Ten or more counts support this clonotype. CDR3 coding DNA: TGTGCCAGCAGCTTCTGGCGGCGCGTTGAGAGCAGACAGTACTTC. Its protein product is CASSFWRRVESRQYF. J is TRBJ2-4 and V is TRBV11-2; D is unclear. Germline V gene data show CDR1 as SGHAT and CDR2 as FQNNGV. Trimming took 3 bases from V and 13 from J, leaving 22 bases between them. The CDR3 is 15 residues long.

This clonotype was observed at least ten times. J is TRBJ1-1 and V is TRBV27; D is unresolved. The CDR3 is 13 residues long. CDR1 is MNHEY, CDR2 SMNVEV, per germline (reference sequence). V was trimmed by 3 bases and J by 4 bases, leaving 9 bases between them. CDR3 loop: CASSFSVITEAFF. The CDR3 DNA reads TGTGCCAGCAGTTTTTCAGTAATCACTGAAGCTTTCTTT.

Many counts were recorded for this clonotype. V usage is TRBV12-3 or TRBV12-4 and J usage is TRBJ2-7, with 7 bases fitting TRBD1. The V segment lost 6 bases and the J segment 0 bases; nucleotides outside the gene matches: 17. The CDR3 has 18 residues. The CDR3, as DNA: TGTGCCAGCAGCCCAACACCCTCAACAGGGGCTCCCTCCTACGAGCAGTACTTC. It codes for CASSPTPSTGAPSYEQYF.

The chain employs TRBV28 and TRBJ2-1; tentatively, D is TRBD1 or TRBD2 (5 bases each). V was clipped by 11 bases and J by 9 bases, with 17 bases between them. This CDR3 has 12 amino acids. From germline, CDR1 is MDHEN and CDR2 SYDVKM. The CDR3 region is CAGGAGRTEQFF. CDR3 nucleotides: TGTGCCGGAGGAGCAGGGAGAACTGAGCAGTTCTTC.

This clonotype is a singleton in its sample. The chain has TRBV6-5 and TRBJ1-1; the match to TRBD1 covers 7 bases. The CDR3 contains 19 residues. The germline V gene encodes CDR1 MNHEY and CDR2 SVGAGI. V shed 1 base and J 3 bases; nucleotides not matched to a gene: 17. CDR3 region: CASSYFWTGLVPSHTEAFF. As DNA, the CDR3 is TGTGCCAGCAGTTACTTTTGGACAGGACTGGTCCCTTCCCACACTGAAGCTTTCTTT.

There are a few counts of this clonotype. This rearrangement joins TRBV4-2 to TRBJ1-2, with TRBD1 matching 8 bases. The CDR3 is 16 residues long. Germline V CDR1 and CDR2: LGHNA, YNFKEQ. J lost 2 bases, V lost 2 bases, and 7 bases had no gene match. The CDR3 region is CASSQHGGQVNYGYTF. CDR3 bases: TGTGCCAGCAGCCAACATGGGGGACAGGTCAACTATGGCTACACCTTC.

This clonotype was detected only a few times. The chain recombines TRBV19 with TRBJ1-5; no definite D call. V shed 2 bases and J shed 3 bases, with 11 bases lying between them. CDR1 LNHDA and CDR2 SQIVND come from the germline V gene (reference sequence). The CDR3 loop spans 15 amino acids. The CDR3 sequence is CASSISGQYNQPQHF. The CDR3, as DNA: TGTGCCAGTAGTATAAGTGGCCAGTACAATCAGCCCCAGCATTTT.

This clonotype was seen a handful of times. The chain recombines TRBV19 with TRBJ1-1; D call uncertain. In germline, CDR1 is LNHDA, CDR2 SQIVND (reference sequence). Between the trimmed V and J ends, which lost 5 bases and 7 bases, there was a span of 14 bases. The CDR3 extends over 13 amino acids. The CDR3: CASSGSWANEAFF. The CDR3 DNA reads TGTGCCAGTAGTGGCAGTTGGGCGAATGAAGCTTTCTTT.

The sample holds many counts of this clonotype. V gene TRBV6-1 combines with J gene TRBJ2-1; D remains unclear. CDR1 is MNHNS, CDR2 SASEGT, per germline. V gave up 4 bases and J gave up 8 bases, with 9 bases separating them. The CDR3 has 12 residues. CDR3 DNA: TGTGCCAGCAGTGGCCCCGTGGATGAGCAGTTCTTC. Amino acids: CASSGPVDEQFF.

This chain uses TRBV19 with TRBJ1-5, with D maybe TRBD1 (6 bases). Trimming shortened V by 4 bases and J by 3 bases, and 10 bases separated the two germline ends. The CDR3 totals 14 residues. Germline V gene data show CDR1 as LNHDA and CDR2 as SQIVND (reference sequence). This CDR3 is CASSNRQVNQPQHF. The CDR3 DNA is TGTGCCAGTAGTAATAGACAGGTCAATCAGCCCCAGCATTTT.

The chain's CDR3 is CASSSAGVDPYEQYF. CDR3 sequence (DNA): TGTGCCAGCAGCTCCGCGGGAGTCGACCCCTACGAGCAGTACTTC. The chain couples TRBV7-9 to TRBJ2-7, with 7 positions matching TRBD2. The germline CDR1 and CDR2 sequences are SEHNR and FQNEAQ (reference sequence). V dropped 4 bases and J dropped 2; count of bases not matched to a gene: 8. The CDR3 sequence is 15 residues long.

On this clonotype itself: A far larger clone is just one base off, so this is likely a read error. The rearrangement joins TRBV7-2 to TRBJ2-5; tentatively, D is TRBD1 (5 bases). CDR3 length: 14 amino acids. Between the trimmed V and J ends, which lost 2 bases and 3 bases, there was a span of 10 bases. Germline assignment: CDR1 SGHTA and CDR2 FQGNSA. The CDR3 protein is CASSLSCREETQYF. The CDR3 DNA is TGTGCCAGCAGCTTATCCTGCAGGGAAGAGACCCAGTACTTC.

This clonotype was seen many times. The chain is built from TRBV28 and TRBJ2-7; D may be TRBD1 (5 bases). Germline CDR1 is MDHEN and CDR2 is SYDVKM. The CDR3 has 14 residues. Trimming cost V 5 bases and J 3 bases, with 14 bases left between them. This chain's CDR3 is CASSVMTALYEQYF. The CDR3 bases are TGTGCCAGCAGTGTGATGACAGCCCTCTACGAGCAGTACTTC.

This chain uses TRBV6-2 or TRBV6-3 with TRBJ2-2; maybe TRBD1 (6 bases). The CDR3 has 16 residues. The V end was cut by 8 bases, the J end by 3 bases, with 19 bases between. Germline values: CDR1 MNHEY, CDR2 SVGEGT. CDR3 protein: CASRPYKSGDTGELFF. CDR3 bases: TGTGCCAGCCGCCCCTACAAGTCAGGGGACACCGGGGAGCTGTTTTTT.

The CDR3 loop reads CANSPQGWQPQHF. CDR3 in DNA: TGTGCCAACTCCCCGCAGGGGTGGCAGCCCCAGCATTTT. The chain is built from TRBV18 and TRBJ1-5; D possibly corresponds to TRBD1 (6 bases). The V end lost 10 bases, the J end lost 7 bases, and 17 bases lay between the germline ends. Germline CDR1 reads KGHSH; CDR2 reads LQKENI. The CDR3 loop spans 13 amino acids. Full variable domain (outside the CDR3, taken from reference TRBV18 and TRBJ1-5): NAGVMQNPRHLVRRRGQEARLRCSPMKGHSHVYWYRQLPEEGLKFMVYLQKENIIDESGMPKERFSAEFPKEGPSILRIQQVVRGDSAAYFCANSPQGWQPQHFGDGTRLSIL.

The chain joins TRBV9 to TRBJ2-7; 8 bases map to TRBD2. V was pared by 0 bases and J by 1 base, with 3 bases of the junction left unmatched. Germline V gene data show CDR1 as SGDLS and CDR2 as YYNGEE. The CDR3 consists of 15 residues. CDR3: CASSVAASGSYEQYF. The CDR3 DNA follows: TGTGCCAGCAGCGTAGCGGCTAGCGGGTCCTACGAGCAGTACTTC.

This clonotype was picked up many times. The V call is TRBV20-1, the J call TRBJ2-7; D might be TRBD1 (7 bases). This CDR3 region has 13 residues. Between the trimmed V and J ends, which lost 3 bases and 2 bases, there was a span of 11 bases. The V gene's germline CDR1 is DFQATT and CDR2 SNEGSKA (reference sequence). The CDR3 is CSASSGGTYEQYF. CDR3 DNA: TGCAGTGCTAGCTCAGGGGGGACCTACGAGCAGTACTTC.